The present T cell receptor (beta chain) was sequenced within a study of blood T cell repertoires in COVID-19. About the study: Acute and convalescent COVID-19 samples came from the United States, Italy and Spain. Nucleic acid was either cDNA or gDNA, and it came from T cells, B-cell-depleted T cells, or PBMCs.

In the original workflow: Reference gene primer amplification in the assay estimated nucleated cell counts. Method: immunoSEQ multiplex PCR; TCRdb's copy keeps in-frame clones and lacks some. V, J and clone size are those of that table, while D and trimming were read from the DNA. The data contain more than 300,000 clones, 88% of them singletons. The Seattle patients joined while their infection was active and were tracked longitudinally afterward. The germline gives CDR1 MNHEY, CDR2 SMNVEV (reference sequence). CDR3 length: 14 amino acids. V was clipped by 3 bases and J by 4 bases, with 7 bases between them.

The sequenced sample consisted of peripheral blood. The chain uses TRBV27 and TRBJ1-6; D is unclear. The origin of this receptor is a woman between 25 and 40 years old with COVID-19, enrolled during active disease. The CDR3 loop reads CASSFAQYNSPLHF. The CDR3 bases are TGTGCCAGCAGTTTTGCACAGTATAATTCACCCCTCCACTTT.